Here is one T cell receptor (beta chain) with its context. Its antigen remains undetermined. Per-base quality was not reported, and no clone a single base away is much larger than it. Sequences MRHNA (CDR1) and SNTAGT (CDR2) are obtained from the germline V gene. The CDR3 has 14 amino acids, counting the end cysteine and phenylalanine. Only the CDR3 part of the read is kept: 42 bases, read in frame from the first base. V sheds 3 bases and J sheds 2 bases, leaving 10 bases between their ends. These data come from a study of cytomegalovirus exposure and HLA in healthy donors (dated by TCRdb to the late 2010s). Concerning the study at large: An earlier analysis of some 550 of the donors reported 276 Gb of sequence data and 100 million to 130 million unique TCR beta sequences from about 200 million T cells. An early release that covered fewer than 750 HLA-typed donors contained approximately 300 gigabases of sequencing data and tens of millions of unique TCR sequences. Of the approximately 400 genotyped donors, approximately 81% were placed in the genetic ancestry cluster associated with self-reported Caucasian donors. The study aimed to test whether signatures of past pathogen exposure could be identified by cataloging public T cell receptors. The study used immunosequencing to profile the T cell repertoires of hundreds of subjects and linked those repertoires to cytomegalovirus serostatus. Besides the first cohort of roughly 660 subjects, a separate validation cohort made up of over a hundred different subjects was used. High-throughput TCR immunosequencing, statistical association of individual TCRs with disease status, and machine learning were combined to predict cytomegalovirus infection status. A later analysis re-examined previously published TCR beta repertoires from several hundred donors and added high-resolution HLA genotyping to investigate patterns of TCR occurrence. In the later analysis, no new phenotypic data were used to find candidate immune exposures; instead, reliance was placed on TCR beta sequences and their occurrence across donors. An earlier analysis of around 640 of the donors used high-throughput TCR beta sequencing to judge whether each TCR beta V gene segment behaved as functional or pseudogenic. Donor age, sex, ethnicity and CMV serostatus were collected together with the repertoire data. In a later genetic analysis, genome-wide SNP genotypes for about three fifths of the roughly 670 donors were used, and that subset was treated as a discovery cohort. All discovery cohort repertoires had been generated on a single sequencing platform. Both class I and class II loci were covered by HLA typing, at four-digit resolution. Typing coverage differed by locus: A, B, C, DRB1 and DQB1 were typed in roughly 629-630 donors, DQA1 in 522, DPA1 in 600 to 610, and DPB1 in 400 to 480. Because of strong linkage in the cohort, five DR-DQ haplotypes were treated as single units for association and clustering. Among 398 genotyped donors of the cohort, an average of around 240,000 unique TCR beta nucleotide sequences were sequenced per donor, around 20% of them non-productive. General findings and caveats noted by the study authors: In vitro tests confirmed that three of the cytomegalovirus-associated TCR beta chains recognize cytomegalovirus antigens. Across donors, most TCR sequences were observed very rarely, whereas some public TCRs were present in many individuals. A further reported finding was that TCR beta sequences accurately predicted the HLA-A and HLA-B alleles for most subjects in the first cohort. Presence/absence analyses assumed roughly uniform sequencing depth across donors, an assumption that may not hold. Compared with the roughly 700-donor mean, donors in an Asian-associated ancestry cluster had fewer N-insertions in productive TCRs, according to a later genetic analysis. A later analysis reported that several top co-occurrence clusters appeared linked to parvovirus B19, influenza, CMV and Epstein-Barr virus. Because counts were too low, some 17 rarely observed V segments, including chromosome 9 orphons, were excluded from the earlier analysis of 587 of the donors. The study listed approximately 160 TCR beta chains as associated with cytomegalovirus. Some IMGT-functional V segments, including TRBV6-2 and TRBV6-3, could not be told apart with the 87-base-pair reads, so those segments were excluded. When HLA alleles, especially DR and DQ, strongly co-occurred, attributing TCR associations to individual alleles was difficult. According to a later analysis, TCR association rates differed among HLA loci, with DRB1 alleles showing the most associated TCRs and HLA-C alleles showing the fewest. V-gene and J-gene trimming of TCR beta chains was associated with a missense DCLRE1C variant in a later genetic analysis, and the association was replicated in an independent cohort. Compared with equally common non-associated chains, HLA-associated TCR beta chains in a later analysis were more clonally expanded and had lower generation probabilities. Because HLA typing was missing for some donors at each locus, association tests included only the typed subset. Linkage disequilibrium might explain the correlated functional status among segregating V segments, but an unknown experimental factor could not be ruled out. The authors suggested that the approach could potentially be generalized to other disease states and immunological phenotypes. This cohort had only TCR beta chains sequenced, and the lack of alpha or paired-chain data limited which features could be detected. In an earlier analysis of about 540 of the donors, most TCR beta V segments were observed in productive rearrangements about 87% or about 30% of the time, broadly matching IMGT annotations. The only immune exposure information available for the cohort was CMV serostatus. The sequencing pipeline was judged likely to have produced a cluster of highly shared sequence variants as a technical artifact. The classifier was reported to diagnose cytomegalovirus status with high specificity and sensitivity in both the original cohort and the validation cohort. Specific HLA alleles were associated with 18,000 or so TCR beta sequences at a false discovery rate of 0.05 in a later analysis. In a later analysis, most CMV-associated TCR beta chains were found to appear HLA-restricted, with HLA associations seemingly driven largely by CMV exposure.

Library construction relied on the immunoSEQ multiplex PCR assay. A mixture of 60 forward primers for TCR Vbeta segments and 13 reverse primers for TCR Jbeta segments was used in the multiplex PCR. The CDR3 region of rearranged TCR beta genes was amplified from genomic DNA with a multiplex PCR assay. Amplified TCR beta libraries were sequenced as 87-base-pair reads on the Illumina HiSeq System. Processing in the source paper ran as follows. In a later analysis, roughly 80 million unique TCR beta chains were counted across the roughly 670 repertoires, and about 10 million of these chains were shared by at least two donors. Raw reads were error-corrected and collapsed into unique sequences with a nearest-neighbor algorithm that merged closely related sequences to remove PCR and sequencing errors. To assign V, D and J gene segments, CDR3 sequences were aligned to IMGT reference sequences. For a sequence to be retained, a match of at least six nucleotides was required to both a V gene segment and a J gene segment. A rearrangement was called productive if the CDR3 had no stop codons and remained in frame with V and J, and every other rearrangement was called non-productive. Following IMGT convention, CDR3 was defined as the stretch from the second conserved V-encoded cysteine to the conserved J-encoded phenylalanine. The earlier analysis of about 590 of the donors excluded sequences that lacked an unambiguous match to a single V gene segment. An earlier analysis of some 610 of the donors called V segments functional above 56.7% productive rearrangements and segregating when the between-donor standard deviation exceeded 5%. A statistical classification framework was built for diagnosing cytomegalovirus status from the catalog of TCR beta chain sequences. In a later analysis, V and J genes were assigned by comparing TCR nucleotide sequences against IMGT/GENE-DB human TR gene sequences. In a later analysis, CDR3 sequences and most-parsimonious VDJ recombination scenarios were assigned using the TCRdist pipeline. A later analysis defined each TCR beta chain by its CDR3 amino acid sequence plus V-gene family, and excluded reads lacking a unique V-gene family. A later analysis removed 592 highly shared, low-generation-probability nucleotide sequences to deal with suspected cross-contamination and a sequencing artifact. For each public chain, a later analysis derived a clonal expansion index from normalized ranks of inferred template counts within each repertoire. A later analysis computed generation probabilities with a VDJ recombination model fitted to out-of-frame rearrangements, and checked the results against IGoR. Hypergeometric tests were used in a later analysis to score TCR-TCR, TCR-HLA and TCR-CMV co-occurrence, with a repertoire-size bias correction applied to the TCR pairs. A later analysis estimated false discovery rates by permuting HLA or CMV assignments 20 times. A later analysis grouped co-occurring TCRs with DBSCAN, adding TCRdist sequence similarity when clustering within HLA-allele-positive subsets. For co-occurrence clustering, repertoires with fewer than 30,000 or more than 120,000 public chains were excluded, along with roughly five repertoires with anomalous nucleotide sharing. TCRdb stores this immuneACCESS table with in-frame sequences only. Part of the clones is absent; in the studies checked, under half of the shortfall reflects unresolved V genes, and no reason is known for the rest. V, J and clone size reflect that table, while D and trimming were determined from the DNA. The sample table holds a few hundred thousand clones, of which around 77% were seen once. The ten largest account for less than 3.5% of the sample.

The cohort consisted of 666 healthy bone marrow donors. All cohort members were sampled while nominally healthy, although unrecorded immune exposures were likely present. The donor was CMV seronegative and belonged to the group of over 300 seronegative cohort members. Each donor provided a peripheral blood sample, and peripheral blood mononuclear cells were used for TCR beta sequencing. Genomic DNA was extracted from the blood cell samples with the Qiagen DNeasy Blood Extraction Kit. This receptor chain uses TRBV6-4 and TRBJ1-2; no D segment can be confidently identified. The sequence was obtained from a young woman in good health and CMV-seronegative. Sequences were obtained from PBMCs. The sequenced DNA is TGTGCCAGCAGTGAGTTCCCAGGAAACTATGGCTACACCTTC. Translated, this is CASSEFPGNYGYTF.